Shown below are 8 T cell receptor beta chains from a single sample sequenced in a study of cytomegalovirus exposure and HLA in healthy donors. The PCR ran on 60 Vbeta and 13 Jbeta primers. This table comes from immunoSEQ multiplex PCR, and its TCRdb copy is limited to in-frame clones, with some not included. The table records 150,000 to 200,000 clones, roughly 80% of them present only once. The specimen was PBMCs. All receptors derive from a man between 45 and 60 years old in good health and CMV-seronegative.

Details on this clone: This specimen includes other DNA sequences encoding the same CDR3. This rearrangement joins TRBV19 to TRBJ1-1, with 8 bases that match TRBD1. The CDR3 consists of 13 residues. The germline CDR1 and CDR2 sequences are LNHDA and SQIVND (reference sequence). The junction had 4 bases not matched to a gene; V was cut back by 5 bases and J by 5 bases. CDR3 sequence reads: CASSAYRGTEAFF. The CDR3 nucleotides are TGTGCCAGTAGTGCTTACAGGGGGACTGAAGCTTTCTTT.

The V call is TRBV15, the J call TRBJ2-3; 8 bases align to TRBD2. The CDR3 runs to 16 residues. V shed 0 bases and J 6 bases; nucleotides not matched to a gene: 8. Germline assignment: CDR1 LNHNV and CDR2 YYDKDF (reference sequence). The CDR3 DNA follows: TGTGCCACCAGCAGAGATGCGGCGGGGGGCCGGGATACGCAGTATTTT. Encoded protein: CATSRDAAGGRDTQYF.

The V gene is TRBV10-1, the J gene TRBJ2-7; 9 bases match TRBD2. This CDR3 comprises 15 residues. The junction had 7 bases not matched to a gene; V was cut back by 5 bases and J by 2 bases. Looked up from germline, CDR1 is WNHNN and CDR2 is SYGVQD (reference sequence). The CDR3 reads CASSSSSGMAYEQYF. CDR3 bases: TGCGCCAGCAGTTCTTCTAGCGGGATGGCCTACGAGCAGTACTTC.

This chain uses TRBV14 with TRBJ1-3; D might be TRBD1 (5 bases). Germline CDR1 SGHDN, CDR2 FVKESK. The CDR3 is 14 residues long. The ends were cut back, 6 bases at V and 2 bases at J, with 11 bases in the middle. The CDR3 loop reads CASRAPGAGNTIYF. The CDR3 coding sequence is TGTGCCAGCAGGGCCCCGGGGGCTGGAAACACCATATATTTT.

This rearrangement joins TRBV15 to TRBJ1-4, with TRBD1 as a possible D gene (5 bases). The germline V gene encodes CDR1 LNHNV and CDR2 YYDKDF (reference sequence). The CDR3 has 14 residues. The V end was cut by 0 bases, the J end by 6 bases, with 8 bases between. CDR3 coding DNA: TGTGCCACCAGCAGAGAAGCGGGGGATGAAAAACTGTTTTTT. Amino acids: CATSREAGDEKLFF.

CDR3 amino acids: CASSSRQGQNYGYTF. The CDR3 bases are TGCGCCAGCAGCTCTCGACAGGGGCAGAACTATGGCTACACCTTC. This chain connects TRBV4-1 to TRBJ1-2; TRBD1 agrees at 8 bases. The CDR3 loop spans 15 amino acids. In germline, CDR1 is MGHRA, CDR2 YSYEKL. The junction had 7 bases not matched to a gene; V was cut back by 5 bases and J by 2 bases.

The chain carries TRBV2 and TRBJ2-3; D might be TRBD2 (6 bases). There are 13 residues in the CDR3. Germline V CDR1 and CDR2: SNHLY, FYNNEI. Trimming took off 6 bases at V and 2 bases at J, with 9 bases between the two ends. The CDR3, as DNA: TGTGCCAGCAGAGGACTATACACAGATACGCAGTATTTT. Translating gives CASRGLYTDTQYF.

The J gene is TRBJ1-5, the V gene TRBV5-6, with unresolved D. The CDR3 covers 15 residues. The germline V gene has CDR1 SGHDT and CDR2 YYEEEE. The V and J ends lost 2 bases and 0 bases respectively, with 9 bases between them. The CDR3 DNA sequence: TGTGCCAGCAGCTTTCGATCCTATAGCAATCAGCCCCAGCATTTT. Translated: CASSFRSYSNQPQHF.